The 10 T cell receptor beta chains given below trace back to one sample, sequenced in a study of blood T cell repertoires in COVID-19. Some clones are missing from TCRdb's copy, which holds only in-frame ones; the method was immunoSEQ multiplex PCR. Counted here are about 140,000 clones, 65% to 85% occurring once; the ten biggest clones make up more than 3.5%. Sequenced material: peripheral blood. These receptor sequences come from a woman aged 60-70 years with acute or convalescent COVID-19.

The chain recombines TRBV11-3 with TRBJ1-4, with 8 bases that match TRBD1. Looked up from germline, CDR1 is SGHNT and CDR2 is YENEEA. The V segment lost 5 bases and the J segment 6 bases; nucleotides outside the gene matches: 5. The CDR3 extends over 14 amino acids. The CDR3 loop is CASSPGQGHEKLFF. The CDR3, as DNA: TGTGCCAGCAGCCCCGGACAGGGACATGAAAAACTGTTTTTT.

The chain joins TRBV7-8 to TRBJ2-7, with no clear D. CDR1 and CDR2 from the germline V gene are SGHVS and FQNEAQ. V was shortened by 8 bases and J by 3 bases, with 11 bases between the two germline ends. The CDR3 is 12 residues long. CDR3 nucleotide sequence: TGTGCCAGCGGGTCTTCGGGCTACGAGCAGTACTTC. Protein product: CASGSSGYEQYF.

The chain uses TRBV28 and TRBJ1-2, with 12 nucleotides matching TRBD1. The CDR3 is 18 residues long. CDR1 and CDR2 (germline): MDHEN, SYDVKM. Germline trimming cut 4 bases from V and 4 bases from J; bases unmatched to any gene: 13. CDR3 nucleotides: TGTGCCAGCAGTTCCCCCCCTCCCGGGACAGGGGGCGGCTATGGCTACACCTTC. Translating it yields CASSSPPPGTGGGYGYTF.

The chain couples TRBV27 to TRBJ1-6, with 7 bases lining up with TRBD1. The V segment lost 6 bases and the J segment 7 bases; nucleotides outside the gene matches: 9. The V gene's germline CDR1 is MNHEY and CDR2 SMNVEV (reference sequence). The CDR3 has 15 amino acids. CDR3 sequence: CASSQFGTANSPLHF. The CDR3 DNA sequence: TGTGCCAGCAGCCAATTCGGGACAGCCAATTCACCCCTCCACTTT.

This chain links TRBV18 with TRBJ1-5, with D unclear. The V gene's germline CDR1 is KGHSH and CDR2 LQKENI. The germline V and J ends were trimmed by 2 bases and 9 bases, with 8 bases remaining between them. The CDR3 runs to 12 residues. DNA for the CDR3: TGTGCCAGCTCACCAAAGGAGGGGCCCCAGCATTTT. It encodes CASSPKEGPQHF.

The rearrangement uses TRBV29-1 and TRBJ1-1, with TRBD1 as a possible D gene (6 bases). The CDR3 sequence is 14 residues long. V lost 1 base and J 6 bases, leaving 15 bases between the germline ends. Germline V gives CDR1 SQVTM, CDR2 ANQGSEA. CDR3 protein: CSVEVVRTEPEAFF. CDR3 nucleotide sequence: TGCAGCGTTGAAGTAGTTAGGACAGAACCTGAAGCTTTCTTT.

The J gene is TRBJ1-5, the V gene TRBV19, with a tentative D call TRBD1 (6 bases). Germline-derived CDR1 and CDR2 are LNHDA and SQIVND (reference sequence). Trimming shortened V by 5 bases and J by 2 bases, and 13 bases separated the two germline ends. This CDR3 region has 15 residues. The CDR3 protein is CASSWGRGGNQPQHF. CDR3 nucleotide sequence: TGTGCCAGTAGTTGGGGGCGAGGGGGCAATCAGCCCCAGCATTTT.

CDR3 protein: CASRSDRTGGNEQFF. CDR3 nucleotide sequence: TGTGCCAGCCGTTCCGACCGGACAGGGGGCAATGAGCAGTTCTTC. This chain links TRBV6-5 with TRBJ2-1, with 10 positions matching TRBD1. CDR3 size: 15 residues. The trim removed 8 bases at V and 6 bases at J, leaving 10 bases unmatched. CDR1 is MNHEY and CDR2 is SVGAGI in the germline V gene.

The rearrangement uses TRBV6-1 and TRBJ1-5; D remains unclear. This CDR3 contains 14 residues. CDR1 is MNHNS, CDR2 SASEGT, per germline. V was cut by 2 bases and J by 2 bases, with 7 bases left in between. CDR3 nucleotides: TGTGCCAGCAGTGAACTTGGAGGCAATCAGCCCCAGCATTTT. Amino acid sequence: CASSELGGNQPQHF.

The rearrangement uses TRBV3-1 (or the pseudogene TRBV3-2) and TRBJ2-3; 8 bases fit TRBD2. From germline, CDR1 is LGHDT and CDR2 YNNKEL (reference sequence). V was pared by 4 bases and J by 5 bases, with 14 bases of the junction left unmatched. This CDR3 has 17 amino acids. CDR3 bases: TGTGCCAGCAGCCCCCGAGTAGCGGGAAGCATTGGAGATACGCAGTATTTT. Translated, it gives CASSPRVAGSIGDTQYF.